This T cell receptor (beta chain) was sequenced in a study of cytomegalovirus exposure and HLA in healthy donors. Primers: 60 Vbeta forward and 13 Jbeta reverse. Data came from immunoSEQ multiplex PCR; TCRdb stores just in-frame clones and leaves some out. The repertoire holds approximately 41,000 clones, with approximately 81% as singletons. The clonotype originates from a man aged 50 to 60 in good health and CMV-seronegative. Sequenced sample: PBMCs.

CDR3 in amino acids: CASSLFSTGGKSTEAFF. DNA for the CDR3: TGTGCCAGCAGCTTATTCAGCACAGGGGGTAAGAGCACTGAAGCTTTCTTT. This rearrangement joins TRBV7-9 to TRBJ1-1, with TRBD1 identical over 8 bases. The junction had 12 bases not matched to a gene; V was cut back by 2 bases and J by 4 bases. This CDR3 contains 17 residues. Germline V gives CDR1 SEHNR, CDR2 FQNEAQ (reference sequence).